The 13 T cell receptor beta chains listed next were all sequenced from one sample in a study of vaccination effects on CD4 cells after COVID-19 (dated 2022 in TCRdb). In the ViraFEST assay, PBMC were stimulated with viral peptide pools, and antigen-specific CD4+ T cell clonotypes were then identified by expansion using TCR sequencing. After more than 9 days of culture, CD4+ T cells were isolated with the EasySep CD4+ T cell isolation kit. Healthy vaccine recipients had no prior SARS-CoV-2 infection, confirmed by negative nucleocapsid antibodies before and after vaccination. Their target antigens are unknown. Receptor libraries were prepared by the immunoSEQ multiplex PCR assay. Sourced from immuneACCESS, this table was stored by TCRdb with only in-frame sequences that have V and J called. A share of the clones is absent; for the studies checked, an unresolved V gene accounts for under half, and the remainder has no known explanation. This sample gives about 23,000 clones in total; 74% of them show up just once. The ten most abundant clones make up roughly 3% of the sample.

The sequencing here drew on CD4+ T cells from PBMCs cultured with SARS-CoV-2 spike peptides, taken before COVID-19 vaccination. What this sample's cell subset or site label stands for: SARS-CoV-2 spike overlapping peptide pool stimulation. These receptors were collected from a human donor who received a COVID-19 vaccine.

The chain employs TRBV6-1 and TRBJ1-3; the match to TRBD1 covers 8 bases. The CDR3 consists of 15 residues. CDR1 MNHNS and CDR2 SASEGT come from the germline V gene. The V gene end was trimmed by 3 bases and the J gene end by 4 bases; junction bases not matched to a gene: 5. The CDR3 here is CASSEFQGAGNTIYF. Written as DNA, the CDR3 is TGTGCCAGCAGTGAGTTCCAGGGGGCAGGAAACACCATATATTTT.

The chain links TRBV6-6 to TRBJ1-2; D remains ambiguous. This CDR3 region has 14 residues. Germline CDR1 MNHNY, CDR2 SVGAGI (reference sequence). V lost 2 bases to trimming and J lost 2 bases, with 9 bases between them. This chain's CDR3 is CASSYDPWNYGYTF. As DNA, the CDR3 is TGTGCCAGCAGTTACGATCCCTGGAACTATGGCTACACCTTC.

V is TRBV14 and J is TRBJ1-3; D is unclear. The CDR3 runs to 13 residues. CDR1 and CDR2 (germline): SGHDN, FVKESK. V was shortened by 0 bases and J by 4 bases, with 4 bases between the two germline ends. CDR3 nucleotide sequence: TGTGCCAGCAGCCAAGAATACGGAAACACCATATATTTT. Encoded protein: CASSQEYGNTIYF.

This chain links TRBV19 with TRBJ1-4, with D maybe TRBD1 (5 bases). The CDR3 is 14 residues long. Germline V CDR1 and CDR2: LNHDA, SQIVND (reference sequence). With 7 bases removed from V and 7 bases from J, the gap between germline ends came to 16 bases. The CDR3 DNA sequence: TGTGCCAGTACCCAGGGTCGGTTTGGTGAAAAACTGTTTTTT. Protein sequence: CASTQGRFGEKLFF.

V usage is TRBV6-5 and J usage is TRBJ1-4, with 7 nucleotides matching TRBD1. The ends lost 2 bases at V and 6 bases at J; junction bases unmatched: 6. Germline V gives CDR1 MNHEY, CDR2 SVGAGI. There are 15 residues in the CDR3. The CDR3 nucleotides read TGTGCCAGCAGTTACGGGGGCAGGGGGGATGAAAAACTGTTTTTT. As protein: CASSYGGRGDEKLFF.

The V call is TRBV4-2, the J call TRBJ2-3; 8 bases align to TRBD1. The trim removed 6 bases at V and 5 bases at J, leaving 10 bases unmatched. The CDR3 has 15 residues. Germline lookup yields CDR1 LGHNA and CDR2 YNFKEQ. CDR3 amino acids: CASRNRGAGEDTQYF. The CDR3, as DNA: TGTGCCAGCAGAAACAGGGGGGCCGGGGAAGATACGCAGTATTTT.

V and J are TRBV5-4 and TRBJ2-3, with 8 bases lining up with TRBD2. The CDR3 is 15 residues long. V lost 2 bases, J lost 3 bases, and 5 bases stayed unmatched. Germline V gene lookup returns CDR1 SGHNT and CDR2 YYREEE (reference sequence). CDR3 sequence (DNA): TGTGCCAGCAGCTTTTACGGGAGGGGAACAGATACGCAGTATTTT. Its translation is CASSFYGRGTDTQYF.

The chain carries TRBV18 and TRBJ2-5; 8 nucleotides line up with TRBD1. CDR1 and CDR2 from the germline V gene are KGHSH and LQKENI. V dropped 1 base and J dropped 5; count of bases not matched to a gene: 3. This CDR3 contains 14 residues. The CDR3 here is CASSPRGQGETQYF. CDR3 nucleotide sequence: TGTGCCAGCTCACCACGTGGACAGGGTGAGACCCAGTACTTC.

V is TRBV19 and J is TRBJ1-2, with TRBD1 matching over 7 bases. CDR1 is LNHDA, CDR2 SQIVND, per germline (reference sequence). The ends lost 5 bases at V and 4 bases at J; junction bases unmatched: 31. The CDR3 extends over 22 amino acids. The CDR3 sequence: CASSPIGRGAPPIRRVGYGYTF. The CDR3 DNA is TGTGCCAGTAGTCCAATCGGCAGGGGGGCTCCCCCTATACGAAGGGTGGGCTATGGCTACACCTTC.

The V and J genes are TRBV2 and TRBJ2-1, with 10 bases matching TRBD2. J was trimmed by 9 bases and V by 6 bases; bases with no gene match: 17. Germline assignment: CDR1 SNHLY and CDR2 FYNNEI. The CDR3 length is 17 residues. CDR3 region: CASRSLQSGRVRTEQFF. Here the CDR3 DNA reads TGTGCCAGCAGGTCACTACAGAGCGGGAGGGTACGTACTGAGCAGTTCTTC.

The V and J genes are TRBV2 and TRBJ2-6, with 8 bases aligning to TRBD1. CDR3 length: 15 residues. With 8 bases clipped from V and 0 bases from J, the junction kept 3 bases outside the gene matches. The germline gives CDR1 SNHLY, CDR2 FYNNEI. This chain's CDR3 is CASGQGSSGANVLTF. The CDR3 nucleotides are TGTGCCAGCGGACAGGGCAGCTCTGGGGCCAACGTCCTGACTTTC.

In its sample, this clone was seen once. The chain carries TRBV6-5 and TRBJ2-2, with 7 bases that match TRBD1. Per germline, CDR1 MNHEY and CDR2 SVGAGI. The CDR3 consists of 14 residues. The ends lost 7 bases at V and 2 bases at J; junction bases unmatched: 4. Written as DNA, the CDR3 is TGTGCCAGCACCCGGGACAGTAACACCGGGGAGCTGTTTTTT. Translated, it gives CASTRDSNTGELFF.

This clone has more than one count but fewer than ten. Within the sample, other DNA sequences also encode this same CDR3. This chain joins TRBV14 and TRBJ1-1; D remains unclear. The germline V gene encodes CDR1 SGHDN and CDR2 FVKESK. V gave up 1 base and J gave up 1 base, with 4 bases separating them. The CDR3 is 13 residues long. CDR3 DNA: TGTGCCAGCAGCCAAGGGGAGAACACTGAAGCTTTCTTT. It is translated as CASSQGENTEAFF.